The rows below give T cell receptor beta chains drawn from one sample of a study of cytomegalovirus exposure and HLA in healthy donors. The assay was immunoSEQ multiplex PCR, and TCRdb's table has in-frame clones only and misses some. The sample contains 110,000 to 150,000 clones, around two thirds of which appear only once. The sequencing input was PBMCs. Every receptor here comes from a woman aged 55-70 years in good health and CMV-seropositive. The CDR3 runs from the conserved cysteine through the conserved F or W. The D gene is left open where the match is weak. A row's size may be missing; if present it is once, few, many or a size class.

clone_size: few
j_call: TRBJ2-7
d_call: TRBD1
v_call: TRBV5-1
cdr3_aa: CASSFLPVGTGSNEQYF
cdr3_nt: TGCGCCAGCAGCTTCCTGCCCGTCGGGACAGGGTCCAACGAGCAGTACTTC

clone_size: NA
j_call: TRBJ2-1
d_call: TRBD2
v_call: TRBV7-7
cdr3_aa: CASSLSLAGASEQFF
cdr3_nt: TGTGCCAGCAGCTTATCGCTAGCGGGAGCTAGTGAGCAGTTCTTC

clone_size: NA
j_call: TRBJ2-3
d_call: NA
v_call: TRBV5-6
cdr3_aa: CASSLDGGASTDTQYF
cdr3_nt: TGTGCCAGCAGCTTGGATGGCGGAGCTAGCACAGATACGCAGTATTTT

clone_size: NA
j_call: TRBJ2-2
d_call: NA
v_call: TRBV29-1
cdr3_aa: CSVEGRGNTGELFF
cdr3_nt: TGCAGCGTTGAGGGCAGGGGTAACACCGGGGAGCTGTTTTTT

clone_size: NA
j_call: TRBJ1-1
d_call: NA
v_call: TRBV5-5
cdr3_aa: CASSWALNTEAFF
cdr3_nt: TGTGCCAGCAGCTGGGCACTGAACACTGAAGCTTTCTTT

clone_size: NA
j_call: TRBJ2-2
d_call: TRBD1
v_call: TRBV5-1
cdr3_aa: CAIKQGTGTGELFF
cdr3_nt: TGCGCCATCAAGCAGGGGACAGGGACCGGGGAGCTGTTTTTT

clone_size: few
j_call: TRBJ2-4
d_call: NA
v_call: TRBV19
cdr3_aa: CASSSIGDKNIQYF
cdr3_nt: TGTGCCAGTAGTAGTATAGGGGACAAAAACATTCAGTACTTC

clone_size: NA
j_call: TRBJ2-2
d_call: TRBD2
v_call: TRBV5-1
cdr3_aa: CASGSGTSGRTGELFF
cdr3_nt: TGCGCCAGCGGCTCCGGGACTAGCGGGAGAACCGGGGAGCTGTTTTTT

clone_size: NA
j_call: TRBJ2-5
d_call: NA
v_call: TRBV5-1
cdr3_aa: CASRTGNQETQYF
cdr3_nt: TGCGCCAGCAGGACAGGAAACCAAGAGACCCAGTACTTC

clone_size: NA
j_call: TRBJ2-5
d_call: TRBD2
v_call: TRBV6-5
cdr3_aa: CASSSTPGLAQQYF
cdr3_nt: TGTGCCAGCAGTTCCACCCCGGGACTAGCCCAGCAGTACTTC

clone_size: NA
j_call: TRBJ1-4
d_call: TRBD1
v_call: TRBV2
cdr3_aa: CASTRTGGAREKLFF
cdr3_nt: TGTGCCAGCACGAGGACAGGGGGCGCCCGGGAAAAACTGTTTTTT

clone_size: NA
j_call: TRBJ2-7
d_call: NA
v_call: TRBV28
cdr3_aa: CASSLPPLGEQYF
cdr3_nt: TGTGCCAGCAGTTTACCCCCCCTCGGTGAGCAGTACTTC

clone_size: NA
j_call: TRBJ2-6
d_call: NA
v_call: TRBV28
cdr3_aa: CASSRTGSWGANVLTF
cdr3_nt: TGTGCCAGCAGCCGTACAGGGTCGTGGGGGGCCAACGTCCTGACTTTC

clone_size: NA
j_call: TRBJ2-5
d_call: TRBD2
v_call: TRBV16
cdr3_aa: CASSLVGGPRETQYF
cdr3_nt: TGTGCCAGCAGCCTCGTGGGAGGGCCCCGAGAGACCCAGTACTTC

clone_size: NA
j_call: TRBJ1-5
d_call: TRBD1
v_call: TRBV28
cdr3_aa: CASFRGLGQPQHF
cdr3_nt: TGTGCCAGCTTCAGGGGGCTTGGACAGCCCCAGCATTTT

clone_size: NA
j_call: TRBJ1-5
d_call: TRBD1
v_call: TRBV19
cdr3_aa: CASSPDRDQPQHF
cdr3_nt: TGTGCCAGTAGTCCCGACAGGGATCAGCCCCAGCATTTT

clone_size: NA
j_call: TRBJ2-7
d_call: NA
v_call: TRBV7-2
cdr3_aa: CASSLYYEQYF
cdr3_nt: TGTGCCAGCAGCTTATACTACGAGCAGTACTTC

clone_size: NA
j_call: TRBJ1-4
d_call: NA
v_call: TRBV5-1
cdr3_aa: CASSSGTVRNNEKLFF
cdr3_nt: TGCGCCAGCAGTTCCGGAACGGTCAGGAACAATGAAAAACTGTTTTTT

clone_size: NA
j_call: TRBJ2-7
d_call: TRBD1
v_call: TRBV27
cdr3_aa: CASSTGTGVSEQYF
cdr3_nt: TGTGCCAGCAGTACCGGGACAGGGGTTAGCGAGCAGTACTTC

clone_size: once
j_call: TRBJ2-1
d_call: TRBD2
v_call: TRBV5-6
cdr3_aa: CASSLVAGEYNEQFF
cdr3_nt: TGTGCCAGCAGCTTGGTAGCGGGAGAGTACAATGAGCAGTTCTTC

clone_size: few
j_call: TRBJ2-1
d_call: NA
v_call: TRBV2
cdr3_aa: CASSEGGGANEQFF
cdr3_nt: TGTGCCAGCAGTGAGGGCGGCGGGGCCAATGAGCAGTTCTTC

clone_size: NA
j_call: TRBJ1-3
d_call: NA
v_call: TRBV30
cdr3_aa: CARQGAGNTIYF
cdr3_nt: TGTGCCCGCCAAGGGGCTGGAAACACCATATATTTT

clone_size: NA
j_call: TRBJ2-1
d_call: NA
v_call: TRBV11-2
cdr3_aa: CASSLELEQFF
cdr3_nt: TGTGCCAGCAGCCTTGAGCTGGAGCAGTTCTTC

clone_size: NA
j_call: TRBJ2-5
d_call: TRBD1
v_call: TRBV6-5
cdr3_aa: CASSYGDRVAETQYF
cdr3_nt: TGTGCCAGCAGTTACGGGGACAGGGTGGCGGAGACCCAGTACTTC

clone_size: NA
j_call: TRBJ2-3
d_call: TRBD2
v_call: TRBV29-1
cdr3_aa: CSVAGAGVTDTQYF
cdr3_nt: TGCAGCGTTGCGGGAGCGGGAGTCACAGATACGCAGTATTTT

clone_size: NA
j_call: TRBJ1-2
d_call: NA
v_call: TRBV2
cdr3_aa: CASSGSSVYGYTF
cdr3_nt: TGTGCCAGCAGTGGATCAAGCGTCTATGGCTACACCTTC

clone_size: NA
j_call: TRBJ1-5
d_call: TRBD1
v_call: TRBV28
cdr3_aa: CASSPIDRENQPQHF
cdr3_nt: TGTGCCAGCAGTCCGATCGACAGGGAAAATCAGCCCCAGCATTTT

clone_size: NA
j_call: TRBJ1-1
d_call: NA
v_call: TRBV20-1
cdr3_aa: CSANYRYEAFF
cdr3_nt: TGCAGTGCTAATTACAGGTATGAAGCTTTCTTT

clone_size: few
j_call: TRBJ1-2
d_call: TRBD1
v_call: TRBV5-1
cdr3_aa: CASSPAGGNYGYTF
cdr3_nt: TGCGCCAGCAGCCCGGCAGGGGGGAACTATGGCTACACCTTC

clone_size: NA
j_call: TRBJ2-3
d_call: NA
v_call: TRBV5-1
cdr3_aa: CASSLVSGTDTQYF
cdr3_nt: TGCGCCAGCAGCTTGGTTTCAGGCACAGATACGCAGTATTTT

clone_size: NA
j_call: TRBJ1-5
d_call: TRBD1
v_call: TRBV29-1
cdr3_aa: CSARQGEQGNQPQHF
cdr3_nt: TGCAGCGCCCGACAGGGGGAACAGGGCAATCAGCCCCAGCATTTT

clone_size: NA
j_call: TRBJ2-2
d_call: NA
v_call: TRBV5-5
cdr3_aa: CASSSLTANTGELFF
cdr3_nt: TGTGCCAGCAGCTCCTTGACAGCGAACACCGGGGAGCTGTTTTTT

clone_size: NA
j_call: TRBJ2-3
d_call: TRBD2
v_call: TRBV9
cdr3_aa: CASSVGLAGDTSTDTQYF
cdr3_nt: TGTGCCAGCAGCGTAGGACTAGCGGGGGACACTAGCACAGATACGCAGTATTTT

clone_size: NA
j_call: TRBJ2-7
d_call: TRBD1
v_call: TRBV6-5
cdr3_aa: CASSPGQGRYEQYF
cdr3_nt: TGTGCCAGCAGCCCCGGACAGGGTCGATACGAGCAGTACTTC

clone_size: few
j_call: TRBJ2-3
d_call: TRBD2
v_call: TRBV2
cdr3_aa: CASSGSGALATQYF
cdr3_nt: TGTGCCAGCAGTGGTAGCGGGGCGCTGGCTACGCAGTATTTT

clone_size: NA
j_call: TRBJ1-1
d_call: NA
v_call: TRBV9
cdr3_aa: CASGSPQVLAFF
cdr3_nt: TGTGCCAGCGGATCCCCACAGGTTCTGGCTTTCTTT

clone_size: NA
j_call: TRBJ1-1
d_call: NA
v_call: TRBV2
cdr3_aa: CASILTERIMNTEAFF
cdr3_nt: TGTGCCAGCATCCTAACGGAGAGAATTATGAACACTGAAGCTTTCTTT

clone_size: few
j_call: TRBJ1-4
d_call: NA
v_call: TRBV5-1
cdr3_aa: CASRGATNEKLFF
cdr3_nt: TGCGCCAGCAGGGGAGCAACTAATGAAAAACTGTTTTTT

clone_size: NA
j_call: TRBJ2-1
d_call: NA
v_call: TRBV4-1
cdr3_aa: CASSMRYSSYNEQFF
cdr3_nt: TGCGCCAGCAGCATGCGCTATTCCTCCTACAATGAGCAGTTCTTC

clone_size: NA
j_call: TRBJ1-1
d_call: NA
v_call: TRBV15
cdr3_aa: CATSREGGEGHTEAFF
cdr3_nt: TGTGCCACCAGCAGAGAGGGGGGGGAAGGGCACACTGAAGCTTTCTTT

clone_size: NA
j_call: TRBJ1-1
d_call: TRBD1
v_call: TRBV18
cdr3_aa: CASSPTTGRNTEAFF
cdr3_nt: TGTGCCAGCTCACCTACGACAGGGCGGAACACTGAAGCTTTCTTT

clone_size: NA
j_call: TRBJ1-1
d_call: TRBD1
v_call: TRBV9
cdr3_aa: CASSPRQGLNTEAFF
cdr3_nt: TGTGCCAGCAGCCCCCGACAGGGTTTGAACACTGAAGCTTTCTTT

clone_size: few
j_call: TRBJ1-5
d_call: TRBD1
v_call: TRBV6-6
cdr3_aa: CASSLDRDRGQPQHF
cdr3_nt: TGTGCCAGCAGCCTCGACCGGGACAGGGGTCAGCCCCAGCATTTT

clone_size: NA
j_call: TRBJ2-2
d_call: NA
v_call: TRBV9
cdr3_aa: CASSVSGELFF
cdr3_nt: TGTGCCAGCAGCGTTAGCGGGGAGCTGTTTTTT

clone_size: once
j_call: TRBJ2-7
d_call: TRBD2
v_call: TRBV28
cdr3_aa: CASSWGGTSGREQYF
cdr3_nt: TGTGCCAGCAGTTGGGGGGGGACTAGCGGGCGCGAGCAGTACTTC

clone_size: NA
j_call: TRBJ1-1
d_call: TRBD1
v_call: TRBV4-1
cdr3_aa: CASSQTTGGHTEAFF
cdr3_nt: TGCGCCAGCAGCCAGACGACAGGGGGCCACACTGAAGCTTTCTTT

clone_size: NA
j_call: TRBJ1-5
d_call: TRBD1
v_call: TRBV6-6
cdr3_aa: CASSDGQGRYQPQHF
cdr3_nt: TGTGCCAGCAGTGACGGACAGGGCCGGTATCAGCCCCAGCATTTT

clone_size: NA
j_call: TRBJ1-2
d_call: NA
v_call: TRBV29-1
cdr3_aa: CSVEGAESYGYTF
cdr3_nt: TGCAGCGTTGAAGGGGCAGAATCCTATGGCTACACCTTC

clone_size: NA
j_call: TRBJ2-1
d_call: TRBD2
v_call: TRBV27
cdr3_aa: CASSYLKWASGNNEQFF
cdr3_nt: TGTGCCAGCAGCTACTTAAAATGGGCTAGCGGGAACAATGAGCAGTTCTTC

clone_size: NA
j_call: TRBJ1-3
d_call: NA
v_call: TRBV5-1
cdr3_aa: CASSLADTAGSGNTIYF
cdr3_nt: TGCGCCAGCAGCTTGGCCGACACAGCGGGATCTGGAAACACCATATATTTT

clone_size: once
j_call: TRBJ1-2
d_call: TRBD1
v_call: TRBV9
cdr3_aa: CASSVVDRDYGYTF
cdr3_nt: TGTGCCAGCAGCGTAGTGGACAGGGACTATGGCTACACCTTC

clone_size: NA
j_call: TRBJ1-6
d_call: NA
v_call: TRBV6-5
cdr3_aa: CASRGGRISPLHF
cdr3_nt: TGTGCCAGCAGAGGTGGGCGTATTTCACCCCTCCACTTT